The 3 T cell receptor beta chains below all came from one sample that was sequenced in a study of Graves' ophthalmopathy and Graves' hyperthyroidism. Amplification from RNA transcripts yielded the TCR beta CDR3 regions. First-round RT-PCR used HTBI primers; second-round multiplex PCR followed. TCRdb used MiXCR to reprocess the multiplex PCR reads, holding one entry per CDR3 protein. The table lists approximately 330,000 distinct CDR3 sequences, 15% to 20% of them singletons, with 10% to 15% in the top ten. Sequences were obtained from peripheral blood. The receptor set was obtained from an adult man with Graves' ophthalmopathy.

The sample holds many counts of this clonotype. The chain recombines TRBV10-3 with TRBJ1-5; TRBD1 matches at 9 bases. Germline V lookup: CDR1 ENHRY, CDR2 SYGVKD. The V and J ends lost 4 bases and 2 bases, in that order; junction bases with no gene match: 0. This CDR3 contains 14 residues. CDR3 nucleotides: TGTGCCATCAGTGGGGACAGGGGCAATCAGCCCCAGCATTTT. It yields the protein CAISGDRGNQPQHF.

This clonotype has at least ten counts. The chain has TRBV11-2 and TRBJ1-6; D remains unclear. Germline values: CDR1 SGHAT, CDR2 FQNNGV. Trimming removed 1 base at V and 11 bases at J, with 12 bases between. The CDR3 sequence is 14 residues long. The CDR3 sequence is CASSLVSSNPPLHF. In DNA form, the CDR3 reads TGTGCCAGCAGCTTAGTTAGCTCTAACCCACCCCTCCACTTT.

The table lists this clonotype with a few counts. Compared with germline, one end of the junction differs, possibly owing to a read error. The rearrangement uses TRBV28 and TRBJ2-5; TRBD2 aligns across 11 bases. Germline lookup yields CDR1 MDHEN and CDR2 SYDVKM. This CDR3 is 17 amino acids long. The CDR3 is CASSFPFGTSGKETQYF. The CDR3 nucleotides read TGTGCCAGCAGTTTCCCCTTCGGGACTAGCGGAAAAGAGACACAGTACTTC.